The 2 T cell receptor beta chains reported below all come from one sample, sequenced in a study of CD8 T cells in ankylosing spondylitis. TCRdb redid the calling of the 5' RACE reads with MiXCR, one entry per CDR3 protein. The table shows under 150,000 distinct CDR3 sequences, with roughly 9% occurring only once. The sequenced sample was blood, either unsorted or a sorted T cell fraction (not recorded which). These receptors originate from a male donor with ankylosing spondylitis or in good health (not recorded which).

This clonotype was seen ten or more times. The chain carries TRBV29-1 and TRBJ2-2; a weak D match, TRBD1 (6 bases). Germline-derived CDR1 and CDR2 are SQVTM and ANQGSEA. There are 14 residues in the CDR3. Trimming removed 7 bases from V and 0 bases from J, with 12 bases in between. The CDR3 sequence: CSARDTTNTGELFF. The CDR3 DNA follows: TGCAGCGCCCGGGACACCACGAACACCGGGGAGCTGTTTTTT.

There are many counts of this clonotype. The chain is built from TRBV12-3 or TRBV12-4 and TRBJ2-5; the D is unclear. The CDR3 extends over 12 amino acids. The V gene lost 6 bases and the J gene lost 5 bases, with 10 bases spanning the gap. DNA of the CDR3: TGTGCCAGCAGCCCCTTCGGGGAGACCCAGTACTTC. This codes for CASSPFGETQYF.